The 2 T cell receptor beta chains below were found in one sample sequenced in a study of blood T cell repertoires in COVID-19. Measured with immunoSEQ multiplex PCR; TCRdb has only the in-frame clones, and not every one. Of fewer than 400,000 clones in the sample, about nine tenths were seen once. Source material: PBMCs or T cells enriched from blood (not recorded which). These receptor sequences come from a woman under 30 who had recovered from COVID-19.

The CDR3, as DNA: TGTGCCATCAGGACAGGGGAGAATACCGGGGAGCTGTTTTTT. It specifies CAIRTGENTGELFF. This chain joins TRBV2 and TRBJ2-2; 9 bases map to TRBD1. Trimming removed 10 bases from V and 5 bases from J; junction bases left unmatched: 8. This CDR3 has 14 residues. The V gene's germline CDR1 is SNHLY and CDR2 FYNNEI. The full variable domain, in which reference TRBV2 and TRBJ2-2 provide the parts outside the CDR3, is EPEVTQTPSHQVTQMGQEVILRCVPISNHLYFYWYRQILGQKVEFLVSFYNNEISEKSEIFDDQFSVERPDGSNFTLKIRSTKLEDSAMYFCAIRTGENTGELFFGEGSRLTVL.

The rearrangement joins TRBV27 to TRBJ2-7; a weak D match, TRBD2 (5 bases). Germline lookup yields CDR1 MNHEY and CDR2 SMNVEV (reference sequence). The CDR3 spans 17 residues. V lost 2 bases to trimming and J lost 0 bases, with 17 bases between them. The CDR3 DNA reads as TGTGCCAGCAGTTTAAATACCCGAGGGTCCCGCTCCTACGAGCAGTACTTC. The encoded protein is CASSLNTRGSRSYEQYF.